These T cell receptor beta chains were read from a single sample in a study of blood T cell repertoires in COVID-19. Generated by immunoSEQ multiplex PCR, the TCRdb table keeps only in-frame clones and is missing some. Of about 110,000 clones detected, around 86% appear once; the ten largest clones hold under 5%. Sequencing was performed on peripheral blood. The receptors here all came from a man aged 40-49 years with acute or convalescent COVID-19. CDR3s include the opening cysteine and the closing phenylalanine or tryptophan. D genes are given only for firm matches. For some rows the clone size is stated as once, few or many, or as a class when expanded; others skip it.

>TRBV5-5|TRBD1|TRBJ1-2|few
CASSLDGQGSYGYTF
TGTGCCAGCAGCTTGGATGGACAGGGAAGCTATGGCTACACCTTC
>TRBV5-6|-|TRBJ1-1|many
CASSLPTLNTEAFF
TGTGCCAGCAGCTTGCCAACTTTGAACACTGAAGCTTTCTTT
>TRBV5-4|TRBD1|TRBJ1-4|-
CASSSKTGGEKLFF
TGTGCCAGCAGCTCGAAGACAGGGGGGGAAAAACTGTTTTTT
>TRBV4-3|TRBD1|TRBJ1-4|-
CASSPGAGGRGNEKLFF
TGCGCCAGCAGCCCAGGGGCAGGGGGCCGGGGGAATGAAAAACTGTTTTTT
>TRBV18|-|TRBJ2-7|few
CASSPNLDSYEQYF
TGTGCCAGCTCACCTAACCTGGACAGCTACGAGCAGTACTTC
>TRBV20-1|-|TRBJ2-5|-
CSASFSQETQYF
TGCAGTGCTAGTTTCTCTCAAGAGACCCAGTACTTC
>TRBV7-9|-|TRBJ1-1|once
CASSLATAPEAFF
TGTGCCAGCAGCTTAGCTACAGCCCCCGAAGCTTTCTTT
>TRBV7-7|TRBD1|TRBJ2-5|-
CASSLVRGYRETQYF
TGTGCCAGCAGCTTAGTCAGGGGGTATCGAGAGACCCAGTACTTC
>TRBV21-1|-|TRBJ1-1|-
CASSTNGTGGENTEAFF
TGTGCCAGCAGCACAAATGGGACAGGGGGGGAGAACACTGAAGCTTTCTTT
>TRBV9|-|TRBJ2-7|-
CASSVAGESSYEQYF
TGTGCCAGCAGCGTAGCTGGGGAGAGTTCCTACGAGCAGTACTTC
>TRBV7-9|TRBD2|TRBJ2-1|once
CASSASGGSYNEQFF
TGTGCCAGCAGCGCCAGCGGGGGCTCCTACAATGAGCAGTTCTTC
>TRBV29-1|-|TRBJ1-1|-
CSGRTATMNTEAFF
TGCAGCGGTCGGACAGCAACGATGAACACTGAAGCTTTCTTT
>TRBV5-1|TRBD1|TRBJ1-2|few
CASSTGQNVYGYTF
TGCGCCAGCAGCACGGGACAGAATGTCTATGGCTACACCTTC
>TRBV7-8|-|TRBJ2-2|-
CASSLFRSNTGELFF
TGTGCCAGCAGCTTATTTCGGTCGAACACCGGGGAGCTGTTTTTT
>TRBV19|-|TRBJ1-2|-
CASSLQVPLGYTF
TGTGCCAGTAGCCTACAGGTTCCCTTAGGCTACACCTTC
>TRBV3-1/TRBV3-2|-|TRBJ1-1|-
CASSPPGRTEAFF
TGTGCCAGCAGCCCTCCGGGAAGGACTGAAGCTTTCTTT
>TRBV6-5|-|TRBJ2-1|-
CASSYESGNEQFF
TGTGCCAGCAGTTATGAAAGCGGCAATGAGCAGTTCTTC
>TRBV10-2|-|TRBJ1-2|-
CASSPDRPRGYTF
TGCGCCAGCTCACCTGACAGGCCTCGTGGCTACACCTTC
>TRBV18|TRBD2|TRBJ2-1|-
CASSPPGTSPYNEQFF
TGTGCCAGCTCACCACCCGGGACTAGCCCCTACAATGAGCAGTTCTTC
>TRBV5-5|TRBD2|TRBJ2-7|-
CASSFKLAGAAEQYF
TGTGCCAGCAGCTTCAAACTAGCGGGAGCAGCCGAGCAGTACTTC